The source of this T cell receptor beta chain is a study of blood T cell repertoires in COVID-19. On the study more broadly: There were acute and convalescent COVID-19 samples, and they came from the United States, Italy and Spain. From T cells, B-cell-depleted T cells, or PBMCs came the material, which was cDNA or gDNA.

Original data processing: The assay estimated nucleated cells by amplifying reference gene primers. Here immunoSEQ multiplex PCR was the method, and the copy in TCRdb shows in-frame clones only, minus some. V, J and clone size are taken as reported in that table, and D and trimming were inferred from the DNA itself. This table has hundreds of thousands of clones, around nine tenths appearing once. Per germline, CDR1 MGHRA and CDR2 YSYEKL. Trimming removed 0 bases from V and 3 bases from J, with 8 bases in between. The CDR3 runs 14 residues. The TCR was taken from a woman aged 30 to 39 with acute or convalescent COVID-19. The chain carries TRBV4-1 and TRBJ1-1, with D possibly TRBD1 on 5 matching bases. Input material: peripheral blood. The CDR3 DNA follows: TGCGCCAGCAGCCAAGATCAGGGTTACACTGAAGCTTTCTTT. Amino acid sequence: CASSQDQGYTEAFF.